These 30 T cell receptor beta chains came from one sample sequenced in a study of blood T cells in healthy people across ages (dated by TCRdb to between 2015 and 2016). The method behind the library was 5' RACE. A second roughly 6 to 11 cycle PCR used a sample-barcoded 5' primer and a J-beta primer mix. TCRdb ran its own pipeline on the public reads, namely fastp trimming at Q25 and MiXCR clone calling, and kept in-frame beta chains. CDR3 protein sequences are deduplicated, and each keeps its most common genes and DNA. Present in this sample are 1.5 million to 2 million distinct CDR3 sequences, roughly two fifths of which were seen just once. Approximately 22% of the sample is held by the ten biggest clonotypes. The sample was blood. These receptors all stem from a human donor in good health.

The chain is built from TRBV7-9 and TRBJ2-5, with 8 bases fitting TRBD2. Losses at the gene ends were 2 bases for V and 5 bases for J; bases not matched to a gene: 13. Germline CDR1 and CDR2: SEHNR and FQNEAQ (reference sequence). This CDR3 comprises 17 residues. The CDR3 reads CASSLSTGRGGSETQYF. CDR3 DNA sequence: TGTGCCAGCAGCTTATCGACAGGTCGGGGGGGCTCGGAGACCCAGTACTTC.

The J gene is TRBJ2-3, the V gene TRBV5-4; D ambiguous. The CDR3 loop spans 14 amino acids. V lost 2 bases and J 6 bases, leaving 13 bases between the germline ends. From germline, CDR1 is SGHNT and CDR2 YYREEE (reference sequence). For the CDR3, the DNA is TGTGCCAGCAGCTTAGTTGGGGAAATGGATACGCAGTATTTT. As protein: CASSLVGEMDTQYF.

This clonotype has more than one count but fewer than ten. This sequence joins TRBV29-1 and TRBJ2-3; the match to TRBD2 covers 15 bases. The CDR3 sequence is 16 residues long. Germline V gives CDR1 SQVTM, CDR2 ANQGSEA. V lost 8 bases to trimming and J lost 2 bases; unmatched junction nucleotides: 8. Here the CDR3 reads CSTRGTSGGPTDTQYF. The CDR3, as DNA: TGCAGCACAAGGGGGACTAGCGGGGGGCCCACAGATACGCAGTATTTT.

Points on this clonotype: The junction departs from the called germline gene at one end, perhaps through a read error. V usage is TRBV20-1 and J usage is TRBJ2-4; D is ambiguous. Germline V gene lookup returns CDR1 DFQATT and CDR2 SNEGSKA (reference sequence). The CDR3 runs to 15 residues. In DNA, the CDR3 is TGCAGTGCTAGAGATTCCGGACGAATTTTAAACATGCAGTACTTC. Translation gives CSARDSGRILNMQYF.

In regard to this clonotype: Germline is not matched at one junction end, which may reflect a read error. V usage is TRBV4-3 and J usage is TRBJ2-5, with a weak D call TRBD1 (5 bases). With the DNA end fitting TRBJ2-7 better, the J assignment may be wrong. In germline, CDR1 is LGHNA, CDR2 YSLEER. CDR3 length equals 14 residues. The DNA of the CDR3 is TGCGCCGGCAGCTATAACAAGGGGCCCTACGAGCAGTACTTC. This encodes CAGSYNKGPYEQYF.

This clonotype occurred a few times. J is TRBJ2-7 and V is TRBV28; 7 bases are a match to TRBD1. Trimming at V came to 5 bases and at J to 3 bases, leaving 10 bases not matched to a gene. The CDR3 covers 15 residues. Germline V gene data show CDR1 as MDHEN and CDR2 as SYDVKM. The CDR3 sequence is CASSPSSTGNYEQYF. CDR3 in DNA: TGTGCCAGCAGTCCCAGCTCGACAGGGAACTACGAGCAGTACTTC.

This clonotype was seen a single time. The chain links TRBV20-1 to TRBJ1-2; D remains ambiguous. The CDR3 runs 14 residues. In germline, CDR1 is DFQATT, CDR2 SNEGSKA (reference sequence). The ends were cut back, 4 bases at V and 0 bases at J, with 12 bases in the middle. The CDR3 DNA follows: TGCAGTGCTATTATTGGGAATACTAACTATGGCTACACCTTC. Its translation is CSAIIGNTNYGYTF.

In DNA form, the CDR3 reads TGTGCCAACAGGGGGACAGGGGGTATTCAGTACTTC. Protein sequence: CANRGTGGIQYF. The genes are TRBV28 and TRBJ2-4; 11 bases are a match to TRBD1. Germline CDR1 reads MDHEN; CDR2 reads SYDVKM. After removal of 10 bases from V and 10 bases from J, the junction contained 6 bases not matched to a gene. The CDR3 extends over 12 amino acids. Full variable domain (outside the CDR3, taken from reference TRBV28 and TRBJ2-4): DVKVTQSSRYLVKRTGEKVFLECVQDMDHENMFWYRQDPGLGLRLIYFSYDVKMKEKGDIPEGYSVSREKKERFSLILESASTNQTSMYLCANRGTGGIQYFGAGTRLSVL.

This rearrangement joins TRBV3-1 to TRBJ1-5; perhaps TRBD1 as D (6 bases). The CDR3 length is 17 residues. The germline V gene encodes CDR1 LGHDT and CDR2 YNNKEL (reference sequence). V lost 0 bases to trimming and J lost 1 base, with 13 bases between them. DNA of the CDR3: TGTGCCAGCAGCCAAGAAGGGGGGAGGGGCAGCAATCAGCCCCAGCATTTT. It specifies CASSQEGGRGSNQPQHF.

The chain recombines TRBV9 with TRBJ1-5; tentatively, D is TRBD1 (5 bases). CDR3 length: 14 amino acids. The germline V and J ends were trimmed by 5 bases and 4 bases, with 13 bases remaining between them. Germline assignment: CDR1 SGDLS and CDR2 YYNGEE. In DNA form, the CDR3 reads TGTGCCAGCAGTGGGACGGGGACGAATCAGCCCCAGCATTTT. Translating gives CASSGTGTNQPQHF. The full variable domain, rest sourced from reference TRBV9 and TRBJ1-5, is DSGVTQTPKHLITATGQRVTLRCSPRSGDLSVYWYQQSLDQGLQFLIQYYNGEERAKGNILERFSAQQFPDLHSELNLSSLELGDSALYFCASSGTGTNQPQHFGDGTRLSIL.

This chain links TRBV20-1 with TRBJ1-1, with TRBD1 matching 12 bases. The V and J ends lost 8 bases and 6 bases, in that order; junction bases with no gene match: 19. This CDR3 contains 17 residues. Looked up from germline, CDR1 is DFQATT and CDR2 is SNEGSKA (reference sequence). CDR3 residues: CSPRRGDRGRVGPEAFF. The CDR3 DNA is TGCAGTCCCCGCCGGGGGGACAGGGGGCGTGTGGGCCCTGAAGCTTTCTTT.

CDR3 bases: TGTGCCAGCGGGCCCAATCCTGTACTAGCGGAAAGCTCCTACAATGAGCAGTTCTTC. Its translation: CASGPNPVLAESSYNEQFF. The V gene is TRBV6-2 or TRBV6-3, the J gene TRBJ2-1; TRBD2 matches 8 bases. Looked up from germline, CDR1 is MNHEY and CDR2 is SVGEGT. Trimming cost V 8 bases and J 0 bases; bases outside gene matches: 18. The CDR3 covers 19 residues.

The chain couples TRBV4-2 to TRBJ2-1; the D gene is possibly TRBD2 (6 bases). Germline values: CDR1 LGHNA, CDR2 YNFKEQ. With 2 bases removed from V and 5 bases from J, the gap between germline ends came to 19 bases. This CDR3 contains 17 residues. CDR3 in amino acids: CASSQFLLRTTHNEQFF. CDR3 bases: TGTGCCAGCAGCCAATTTTTACTCAGGACTACCCACAATGAGCAGTTCTTC.

This clonotype was detected only a few times. This chain connects TRBV5-1 to TRBJ2-6, with D tentatively TRBD1 (6 bases). Trimming pared 6 bases from V and 0 bases from J, leaving 19 bases between. Germline V gives CDR1 SGHRS, CDR2 YFSETQ. CDR3 length equals 18 residues. CDR3 bases: TGCGCCAGCACGTCCCAAGGGGGACGGATCTCTGGGGCCAACGTCCTGACTTTC. It translates to CASTSQGGRISGANVLTF.

The chain recombines TRBV12-5 with TRBJ1-1; 7 nucleotides line up with TRBD1. From germline, CDR1 is LGHNT and CDR2 FRNRAP. V was pared by 3 bases and J by 4 bases, with 11 bases of the junction left unmatched. The CDR3 loop spans 16 amino acids. The CDR3 here is CASGLAWDSGPTEAFF. In DNA, the CDR3 is TGTGCTAGTGGTTTAGCCTGGGACAGCGGTCCCACTGAAGCTTTCTTT.

The chain joins TRBV14 to TRBJ2-1; no reliable D call. V was pared by 0 bases and J by 8 bases, with 8 bases between. Germline CDR1 SGHDN, CDR2 FVKESK. CDR3 length: 13 amino acids. Written as DNA, the CDR3 is TGTGCCAGCAGCCAAGATCTATGGGATGAGCAGTTCTTC. This translates into CASSQDLWDEQFF. Looking up the rest from reference TRBV14 and TRBJ2-1 gives the full variable domain: EAGVTQFPSHSVIEKGQTVTLRCDPISGHDNLYWYRRVMGKEIKFLLHFVKESKQDESGMPNNRFLAERTGGTYSTLKVQPAELEDSGVYFCASSQDLWDEQFFGPGTRLTVL.

With regard to this clonotype: The junction does not match germline at one end; this may be a read error. The chain uses TRBV4-3 and TRBJ1-1, with D possibly TRBD1 on 6 matching bases. Germline CDR1 and CDR2: LGHNA and YSLEER. The CDR3 covers 14 residues. CDR3 sequence reads: CASSQQWGDTEAFF. The CDR3 bases are TGCGCCAGCAGCCAGCAGTGGGGGGACACCGAAGCTTTCTTT.

The chain is built from TRBV5-6 and TRBJ2-7, with D possibly TRBD1 on 6 matching bases. Near its end, the DNA agrees better with TRBJ2-5, so the J call may be wrong. The V gene's germline CDR1 is SGHDT and CDR2 YYEEEE. The CDR3 totals 15 residues. The DNA of the CDR3 is TGTGCCAGCAAGGGGGATCGGGGACCCATAGAGACCCAGTACTTC. Protein sequence: CASKGDRGPIETQYF.

Of note for this clonotype: At one boundary the junction diverges from the germline segment, which might be a read error. The chain links TRBV7-7 to TRBJ2-2, with 7 nucleotides matching TRBD1. CDR3 length: 14 residues. Per germline, CDR1 SSHAT and CDR2 FNYEAQ (reference sequence). The CDR3 DNA sequence: TGTGCTAGCAGCTTTAGACAGGGCCACGGGGAGCTGTTTTTT. Translated, it gives CASSFRQGHGELFF.

The genes are TRBV2 and TRBJ2-2; 10 positions agree with TRBD2. This CDR3 region has 15 residues. The junction had 8 bases not matched to a gene; V was cut back by 6 bases and J by 7 bases. The germline gives CDR1 SNHLY, CDR2 FYNNEI. CDR3 protein: CASRIASGGVGELFF. DNA of the CDR3: TGTGCCAGCAGAATAGCTAGCGGGGGTGTCGGGGAGCTGTTTTTT.

The chain uses TRBV29-1 and TRBJ1-2, with D possibly matching TRBD1 (6 bases). The CDR3 is 13 residues long. Per germline, CDR1 SQVTM and CDR2 ANQGSEA. Trimming removed 3 bases from V and 7 bases from J, with 15 bases in between. In DNA, the CDR3 is TGCAGCGTTGAGGAATTACCCAGGGGTGGCTACACCTTC. Translating gives CSVEELPRGGYTF. Full variable domain (missing parts from reference TRBV29-1 and TRBJ1-2): SAVISQKPSRDICQRGTSLTIQCQVDSQVTMMFWYRQQPGQSLTLIATANQGSEATYESGFVIDKFPISRPNLTFSTLTVSNMSPEDSSIYLCSVEELPRGGYTFGSGTRLTVV.

This clonotype was found a few times. The rearrangement joins TRBV20-1 to TRBJ2-1; possible D gene TRBD2, 6 bases. Germline CDR1 and CDR2: DFQATT and SNEGSKA (reference sequence). Trimming cost V 8 bases and J 13 bases, with 21 bases left between them. The CDR3 is made up of 12 amino acids. In nucleotides, the CDR3 is TGCAGTTTTAATCCGCAGGGAGGATTACAGTTCTTC. It specifies CSFNPQGGLQFF.

The chain employs TRBV6-1 and TRBJ2-6, with a tentative D call TRBD1 (6 bases). The CDR3 runs to 16 residues. Trimming cost V 4 bases and J 6 bases, with 16 bases left between them. Germline V CDR1 and CDR2: MNHNS, SASEGT. The CDR3 spells CASSVFLGHEANVLTF. The CDR3 DNA is TGTGCCAGCAGTGTCTTCTTGGGACATGAGGCCAACGTCCTGACTTTC.

This sequence joins TRBV20-1 and TRBJ2-1, with TRBD2 as a possible D gene (6 bases). CDR1 is DFQATT and CDR2 is SNEGSKA in the germline V gene (reference sequence). This CDR3 comprises 13 residues. Trimming pared 8 bases from V and 8 bases from J, leaving 19 bases between. CDR3 DNA sequence: TGCAGTTCACCGGGACTCGGGGAGTATGAGCAGTTCTTC. Amino acids: CSSPGLGEYEQFF.

About this clonotype: One end of the junction fails to match germline, which may point to a read error. This sequence joins TRBV6-5 and TRBJ1-4; D is uncertain. Germline CDR1 is MNHEY and CDR2 is SVGAGI. The CDR3 covers 13 residues. CDR3 sequence: CASSYEVSEKRFF. The CDR3 DNA reads as TGTGCCAGCAGTTACGAGGTTTCGGAAAAACGGTTTTTT.

The rearrangement uses TRBV6-1 and TRBJ2-5, with 8 bases lining up with TRBD1. V was clipped by 4 bases and J by 2 bases; unmatched bases: 6. The germline gives CDR1 MNHNS, CDR2 SASEGT. This CDR3 has 15 amino acids. The DNA of the CDR3 is TGTGCCAGCAGTGTTGGGGGGACAGGTCAAGAGACCCAGTACTTC. Translating gives CASSVGGTGQETQYF.

This clonotype has more than one count but fewer than ten. This chain joins TRBV12-3 or TRBV12-4 and TRBJ1-5; D uncertain. The CDR3 consists of 14 residues. V lost 1 base, J lost 9 bases, and 13 bases lay in between. The CDR3, as DNA: TGTGCCAGCAGTTTAGACCGTCCCGTACCGCCCCAGCATTTT. Translation: CASSLDRPVPPQHF.

The V gene is TRBV12-3 or TRBV12-4, the J gene TRBJ1-5; 10 bases align to TRBD1. Trimming took 2 bases from V and 6 from J; bases not matched to a gene: 10. The CDR3 runs 17 residues. CDR3 sequence reads: CASSLFPWDRGIQPQHF. The CDR3, as DNA: TGTGCCAGCAGTTTATTCCCCTGGGACAGGGGTATTCAGCCCCAGCATTTT.

This clonotype appeared a few times. A read error may produce the germline difference seen at one junction end. The chain is built from TRBV7-9 and TRBJ2-7; D is uncertain. The germline V gene encodes CDR1 SEHNR and CDR2 FQNEAQ (reference sequence). This CDR3 comprises 16 residues. Here the CDR3 DNA reads TGTGCCAGCAGTCCCCGCCGGGCTGTGAGCTCCTACAAGCAGTACTTC. Translating gives CASSPRRAVSSYKQYF. The full variable domain, its missing parts supplied by reference TRBV7-9 and TRBJ2-7, is DTGVSQNPRHKITKRGQNVTFRCDPISEHNRLYWYRQTLGQGPEFLTYFQNEAQLEKSRLLSDRFSAERPKGSFSTLEIQRTEQGDSAMYLCASSPRRAVSSYKQYFGPGTRLTVT.

The chain carries TRBV12-3 or TRBV12-4 and TRBJ2-4, with D unclear. This CDR3 comprises 15 residues. Trimming shortened V by 5 bases and J by 1 base, and 12 bases separated the two germline ends. CDR3 amino acids: CASSPKMRAKNIQYF. CDR3 in DNA: TGTGCCAGCAGTCCCAAAATGCGGGCCAAAAACATTCAGTACTTC.